Listed here are 29 T cell receptor beta chains from one sample, sequenced in a study of molecular identifiers for immune sequencing clone quantification. In TCRdb, the PCR reads were re-called with MiXCR into one record per CDR3 protein. The profile shows a few hundred thousand distinct CDR3 sequences, about 22% of them singletons. Source material: naive CD8+ T cells from blood, with Jurkat cell RNA spiked in. Subset described: FACS-sorted CD8+CD4-CCR7+CD45RA+ naive T cells. These receptor sequences come from a human donor in good health. Some libraries in this study had Jurkat cell RNA spiked in.

About this clonotype itself: This may come from a read error, since a much larger clone is one base off. The chain employs TRBV28 and TRBJ2-3, with TRBD1 matching 9 bases. This CDR3 has 16 residues. Per the germline V gene, CDR1 is MDHEN and CDR2 is SYDVKM. V shed 5 bases, J shed 3 bases, and the junction held 9 bases outside the gene matches. This CDR3 is CASSVPTGGGTDTQYF. The CDR3 DNA sequence: TGTGCCAGCAGTGTGCCTACAGGGGGCGGGACAGATACGCAGTATTTT.

V is TRBV7-9 and J is TRBJ2-7; the match to TRBD2 covers 9 bases. Germline assignment: CDR1 SEHNR and CDR2 FQNEAQ (reference sequence). This CDR3 comprises 17 residues. J was trimmed by 5 bases and V by 4 bases; bases with no gene match: 15. The CDR3 DNA sequence: TGTGCCAGCAGCTCGCTAGCGGGGTGGGGTAACGACCACGAGCAGTACTTC. Its translation: CASSSLAGWGNDHEQYF.

Note on this clonotype: A much larger clone sits a single nucleotide away, making a read error possible. The rearrangement links TRBV5-1 to TRBJ1-1; D not certain. The CDR3 extends over 14 amino acids. Germline-derived CDR1 and CDR2 are SGHRS and YFSETQ. The CDR3 here is CASSFSVSNTEALF. For the CDR3, the DNA is TGCGCCAGCAGCTTTTCAGTATCTAACACTGAAGCTCTCTTT.

The genes are TRBV28 and TRBJ2-3, with 7 bases identical to TRBD2. Germline V CDR1 and CDR2: MDHEN, SYDVKM. J was trimmed by 2 bases and V by 6 bases; bases with no gene match: 5. The CDR3 is made up of 14 amino acids. The CDR3 spells CASRGLVHTDTQYF. Written as DNA, the CDR3 is TGTGCCAGCAGAGGACTAGTGCACACAGATACGCAGTATTTT.

This clonotype was found a few times. The rearrangement joins TRBV7-9 to TRBJ2-2; tentatively, D is TRBD2 (6 bases). This CDR3 contains 16 residues. Germline V gene data show CDR1 as SEHNR and CDR2 as FQNEAQ (reference sequence). The V end was cut by 6 bases, the J end by 2 bases, with 16 bases between. The CDR3 sequence: CASRLVGGANTGELFF. The CDR3 bases are TGTGCCAGCAGACTAGTCGGCGGGGCAAACACCGGGGAGCTGTTTTTT. Based on the CDR3 plus reference TRBV7-9 and TRBJ2-2, the full variable domain is DTGVSQNPRHKITKRGQNVTFRCDPISEHNRLYWYRQTLGQGPEFLTYFQNEAQLEKSRLLSDRFSAERPKGSFSTLEIQRTEQGDSAMYLCASRLVGGANTGELFFGEGSRLTVL.

Turning to this clonotype: Since a much larger clone is just one base distant, this may be a read error. The gene calls are TRBV4-3 and TRBJ1-2; D uncertain. Between the trimmed V and J ends, which lost 0 bases and 8 bases, there was a span of 13 bases. The CDR3 sequence is 14 residues long. CDR1 and CDR2 (germline): LGHNA, YSLEER. The CDR3 DNA reads as TGCGCCAGCAGCCAAGATGTCAAGGTTGAGGGCTACACCTTC. Residues: CASSQDVKVEGYTF.

This chain links TRBV6-5 with TRBJ1-5; TRBD1 might be the D (6 bases). The V and J ends lost 4 bases and 0 bases respectively, with 19 bases between them. This CDR3 is built from 18 residues. Germline-derived CDR1 and CDR2 are MNHEY and SVGAGI. The CDR3 reads CASSSVPGQLGSNQPQHF. CDR3 coding DNA: TGTGCCAGCAGTTCCGTCCCGGGACAATTGGGTAGCAATCAGCCCCAGCATTTT.

At least ten counts were recorded for this clonotype. The V call is TRBV29-1, the J call TRBJ2-2; perhaps TRBD1 as D (6 bases). Trimming took off 7 bases at V and 4 bases at J, with 13 bases between the two ends. The CDR3 length is 13 residues. The V gene's germline CDR1 is SQVTM and CDR2 ANQGSEA. The CDR3 nucleotides read TGCAGCGCCAGGGGCGTAGGCACCGGGGAGCTGTTTTTT. It is translated as CSARGVGTGELFF.

This clonotype was detected many times. This chain links TRBV5-1 with TRBJ1-1; 10 positions match TRBD1. Germline assignment: CDR1 SGHRS and CDR2 YFSETQ. V shed 3 bases and J 4 bases; nucleotides not matched to a gene: 9. The CDR3 runs 16 residues. The CDR3 coding sequence is TGCGCCAGCAGCTGGCACCGGGACAGGGGTTTCACTGAAGCTTTCTTT. Protein: CASSWHRDRGFTEAFF.

In its sample, this clonotype was seen many times. The chain employs TRBV6-5 and TRBJ1-2, with D uncertain. Germline V gene lookup returns CDR1 MNHEY and CDR2 SVGAGI. The CDR3 extends over 13 amino acids. V dropped 6 bases and J dropped 4 bases, with 12 bases sitting between them. CDR3 sequence (DNA): TGTGCCAGCAGCCACCCAGAACGCTATGGCTACACCTTC. Encoded protein: CASSHPERYGYTF.

This clonotype was counted only a few times. In DNA, the CDR3 is TGTGCCAGCAGCTCTGGTGGTTTTTTCAATCAGCCCCAGCATTTT. This codes for CASSSGGFFNQPQHF. J is TRBJ1-5 and V is TRBV5-8; D is unclear. Trimming removed 3 bases from V and 3 bases from J, with 13 bases in between. Germline V gene lookup returns CDR1 SGHTS and CDR2 YDEGEE. The CDR3 spans 15 residues.

The rearrangement uses TRBV9 and TRBJ2-1; 7 bases line up with TRBD2. The trim removed 1 base at V and 1 base at J, leaving 5 bases unmatched. The germline gives CDR1 SGDLS, CDR2 YYNGEE. The CDR3 length is 16 residues. In nucleotides, the CDR3 is TGTGCCAGCAGCGTACTGGGAGGGCCATCCTACAATGAGCAGTTCTTC. This translates into CASSVLGGPSYNEQFF.

This clonotype was recorded many times. The CDR3: CASGGLDRGYGYTF. The CDR3, as DNA: TGTGCCAGCGGGGGGCTGGACAGGGGCTATGGCTACACCTTC. The chain couples TRBV6-5 to TRBJ1-2, with TRBD1 matching over 9 bases. With 8 bases clipped from V and 4 bases from J, the junction kept 8 bases outside the gene matches. Germline V lookup: CDR1 MNHEY, CDR2 SVGAGI. The length of the CDR3 is 14 residues.

In this sample, this clonotype turned up a few times. This chain uses TRBV7-6 with TRBJ1-1; possible D gene TRBD1, 5 bases. Trimming left V 5 bases short and J 8 bases short, with 15 bases between. CDR3 size: 13 residues. Germline V gene lookup returns CDR1 SGHVS and CDR2 FNYEAQ. CDR3 loop: CASSPYGAEEAFF. CDR3 sequence (DNA): TGTGCCAGCAGCCCATATGGGGCAGAAGAAGCTTTCTTT.

Ten or more counts support this clonotype. The genes are TRBV5-1 and TRBJ1-5; 7 bases are shared with TRBD1. Trimming cost V 3 bases and J 0 bases; bases outside gene matches: 9. This CDR3 contains 17 residues. CDR1 and CDR2 from the germline V gene are SGHRS and YFSETQ. The CDR3 DNA follows: TGCGCCAGCAGCTCTGGGGAGGGGGCGGGTAGCAATCAGCCCCAGCATTTT. It encodes CASSSGEGAGSNQPQHF. Drawing the rest from reference TRBV5-1 and TRBJ1-5, the complete variable domain is KAGVTQTPRYLIKTRGQQVTLSCSPISGHRSVSWYQQTPGQGLQFLFEYFSETQRNKGNFPGRFSGRQFSNSRSEMNVSTLELGDSALYLCASSSGEGAGSNQPQHFGDGTRLSIL.

This clonotype was counted only a few times. The chain employs TRBV19 and TRBJ2-1, with 10 bases that match TRBD2. Germline V gene data show CDR1 as LNHDA and CDR2 as SQIVND (reference sequence). The V segment lost 5 bases and the J segment 2 bases; nucleotides outside the gene matches: 3. This CDR3 comprises 15 residues. CDR3 nucleotides: TGTGCCAGTAGTTCGAGCGGGGGGGCCTACAATGAGCAGTTCTTC. It is translated as CASSSSGGAYNEQFF. Full variable domain (outside the CDR3, taken from reference TRBV19 and TRBJ2-1): DGGITQSPKYLFRKEGQNVTLSCEQNLNHDAMYWYRQDPGQGLRLIYYSQIVNDFQKGDIAEGYSVSREKKESFPLTVTSAQKNPTAFYLCASSSSGGAYNEQFFGPGTRLTVL.

Many counts were recorded for this clonotype. The rearrangement uses TRBV6-6 and TRBJ2-3; no firm D call. The CDR3 totals 15 residues. The V gene lost 0 bases and the J gene lost 9 bases, with 16 bases spanning the gap. CDR1 and CDR2 (germline): MNHNY, SVGAGI (reference sequence). The CDR3 region is CASSYSVVLVDTQYF. The DNA of the CDR3 is TGTGCCAGCAGTTACTCGGTCGTCCTGGTAGACACGCAGTATTTT.

The chain carries TRBV6-1 and TRBJ2-3; D uncertain. CDR3 length equals 15 residues. Per the germline V gene, CDR1 is MNHNS and CDR2 is SASEGT. Between the trimmed V and J ends, which lost 6 bases and 2 bases, there was a span of 15 bases. CDR3 residues: CASRMSPSDTDTQYF. The CDR3 nucleotides read TGTGCCAGCAGGATGTCCCCGTCAGACACAGATACGCAGTATTTT.

This clonotype was counted many times. The CDR3 reads CASSGPPSRNEQFF. The CDR3, as DNA: TGTGCCAGCAGCGGGCCGCCGTCTCGCAATGAGCAGTTCTTC. V and J are TRBV9 and TRBJ2-1, with D hard to call. Germline lookup yields CDR1 SGDLS and CDR2 YYNGEE. The ends were cut back, 3 bases at V and 6 bases at J, with 13 bases in the middle. The length of the CDR3 is 14 residues.

V usage is TRBV19 and J usage is TRBJ2-7; D gene unclear. The germline CDR1 and CDR2 sequences are LNHDA and SQIVND (reference sequence). Trimming removed 3 bases at V and 2 bases at J, with 14 bases between. The CDR3 consists of 15 residues. In nucleotides, the CDR3 is TGTGCCAGTAGTATGTTCCCGGACCAAACCTACGAGCAGTACTTC. The encoded protein is CASSMFPDQTYEQYF.

This clonotype was detected ten times or more. The CDR3 nucleotides are TGTGCCAGCAGTCTCCCTCGGACAGGGAGGTACGAGCAGTACTTC. This encodes CASSLPRTGRYEQYF. This sequence joins TRBV28 and TRBJ2-7; 8 bases match TRBD1. V shed 5 bases and J 4 bases; nucleotides not matched to a gene: 10. The CDR3 extends over 15 amino acids. Germline CDR1 and CDR2: MDHEN and SYDVKM.

The rearrangement joins TRBV27 to TRBJ2-1; D remains unclear. The germline V gene encodes CDR1 MNHEY and CDR2 SMNVEV (reference sequence). V dropped 5 bases and J dropped 7 bases, with 15 bases sitting between them. This CDR3 contains 14 residues. The DNA of the CDR3 is TGTGCCAGCAGTCCTGGACCCCTTTTAAATGAGCAGTTCTTC. It encodes CASSPGPLLNEQFF.

Worth noting for this clonotype: This may come from a read error, since a much larger clone is one base off. The chain recombines TRBV6-2 or TRBV6-3 with TRBJ1-1, with TRBD1 matching over 7 bases. The J segment lost 4 bases and the V segment lost 5 bases, leaving 22 bases of the junction unmatched. CDR3 size: 19 residues. Germline V CDR1 and CDR2: MNHEY, SVGEGT. The CDR3 nucleotides read TGTGCCAGCAGTGACGACCGGGACAGACGAACACGTGTCAGCACTGAAGCTTTCTTT. It codes for CASSDDRDRRTRVSTEAFF.

Many counts were recorded for this clonotype. The genes are TRBV7-9 and TRBJ1-2, with D unresolved. V lost 1 base and J lost 5, with 5 bases in between. In germline, CDR1 is SEHNR, CDR2 FQNEAQ (reference sequence). CDR3 size: 12 residues. The CDR3 nucleotides are TGTGCCAGCAGCTTAGGAGGGTATGGCTACACCTTC. It yields the protein CASSLGGYGYTF. The full variable domain, rest sourced from reference TRBV7-9 and TRBJ1-2, is DTGVSQNPRHKITKRGQNVTFRCDPISEHNRLYWYRQTLGQGPEFLTYFQNEAQLEKSRLLSDRFSAERPKGSFSTLEIQRTEQGDSAMYLCASSLGGYGYTFGSGTRLTVV.

This clonotype has ten or more counts. The CDR3 DNA reads as TGTGCCAGCAGCTTAGATGGGGTCTCTGGAAACACCATATATTTT. Its protein is CASSLDGVSGNTIYF. The chain carries TRBV7-2 and TRBJ1-3; D unclear. The CDR3 is made up of 15 amino acids. Germline CDR1 reads SGHTA; CDR2 reads FQGNSA. V dropped 1 base and J dropped 0 bases, with 7 bases sitting between them. Full variable domain (remainder filled in from reference TRBV7-2 and TRBJ1-3): GAGVSQSPSNKVTEKGKDVELRCDPISGHTALYWYRQSLGQGLEFLIYFQGNSAPDKSGLPSDRFSAERTGGSVSTLTIQRTQQEDSAVYLCASSLDGVSGNTIYFGEGSWLTVV.

As for this clonotype: This may come from a read error, since a much larger clone is one base off. The rearrangement joins TRBV7-9 to TRBJ1-1, with 7 bases fitting TRBD1. The germline V gene has CDR1 SEHNR and CDR2 FQNEAQ (reference sequence). CDR3 length: 13 residues. V was clipped by 7 bases and J by 7 bases; unmatched bases: 9. CDR3 nucleotide sequence: TGTGCCAGCAACTCGGACAGGACTGGTGAAGCTTTCTTT. Translation: CASNSDRTGEAFF.

The chain carries TRBV27 and TRBJ1-1, with a weak D call TRBD1 (6 bases). CDR1 MNHEY and CDR2 SMNVEV come from the germline V gene (reference sequence). The CDR3 sequence is 14 residues long. The germline V and J ends were trimmed by 5 bases and 11 bases, with 21 bases remaining between them. DNA of the CDR3: TGTGCCAGCAGTGCGTCTCTACAGGGCTTGGGGGCTTTCTTT. This codes for CASSASLQGLGAFF.

This rearrangement joins TRBV5-1 to TRBJ2-7, with D tentatively TRBD1 (6 bases). V lost 2 bases and J 6 bases, leaving 18 bases between the germline ends. Germline values: CDR1 SGHRS, CDR2 YFSETQ. This CDR3 has 15 residues. CDR3 residues: CASSFQGMSACEQYF. As DNA, the CDR3 is TGCGCCAGCAGCTTTCAGGGGATGAGTGCCTGCGAGCAGTACTTC.

V is TRBV20-1 and J is TRBJ1-2, with no clear D. CDR3 length equals 14 residues. Trimming cost V 0 bases and J 5 bases, with 13 bases left between them. The germline CDR1 and CDR2 sequences are DFQATT and SNEGSKA (reference sequence). CDR3 sequence: CSARDLHAGYGYTF. The CDR3 DNA reads TGCAGTGCTAGAGATCTGCACGCTGGGTATGGCTACACCTTC.